This T cell receptor (beta chain) was recorded in a study of T cell repertoires in cytomegalovirus infection. Study-wide points: Cumulated frequencies of public TCR beta families served to identify carriers of CMV plus the relevant HLA.

Many counts were recorded for this clonotype. The antigen is unknown. TCRdb reprocessed the reads with MiXCR, giving one entry per CDR3 protein. The sample holds roughly 600,000 distinct CDR3 sequences, approximately 24% seen once. This CDR3 is built from 15 residues. Germline-derived CDR1 and CDR2 are MDHEN and SYDVKM. V was clipped by 6 bases and J by 0 bases, with 12 bases between them. The sequence was obtained from a human donor in good health (CMV status not recorded). Some clones in this sample may be carry-over from other donors' samples. This chain uses TRBV28 with TRBJ2-1; possible D gene TRBD2, 6 bases. Sequenced input: CD8+ T cells from PBMCs. The CDR3 sequence: CASSFRGSSYNEQFF. CDR3 nucleotide sequence: TGTGCCAGCAGCTTTCGGGGGAGCTCCTACAATGAGCAGTTCTTC.